This T cell receptor beta chain emerged from a study of shared clonotypes between healthy human individuals. TCRdb keeps only in-frame clones here, not all; method: immunoSEQ multiplex PCR. The data contain approximately 1,500,000 clones, nearly 99% of them seen just once; the ten biggest clones take up roughly 0.4%. V lost 8 bases, J lost 6 bases, and 9 bases lay in between. CDR3 length equals 11 residues. CDR1 and CDR2 (germline): MNHEY, SVGAGI. The clonotype comes from a man aged 25-40 years in good health. Sample: naive CD4+ T cells sorted from blood. Subset defined: CD45RA+ positively selected. This chain connects TRBV6-5 to TRBJ2-3; D is unclear. This CDR3 reads CASRGLDTQYF. The CDR3 DNA sequence: TGTGCCAGCCGTGGTTTGGATACGCAGTATTTT.